Sequencing of this TCR beta chain was carried out in a study of vaccination and CD4 T cells after COVID-19. Turning to the study itself: Stimuli were overlapping spike peptide pools of SARS-CoV-2 and three common cold coronaviruses (HCoV-NL63, HCoV-OC43, HCoV-229E).

Described treatment: approximately nine-day PBMC culture with coronavirus spike peptide pools or control peptides (ViraFEST assay). This clonotype appeared a few times. Its antigen is unknown. Germline values: CDR1 LNHDA, CDR2 SQIVND (reference sequence). This CDR3 is 14 amino acids long. V lost 7 bases, J lost 0 bases, and 10 bases lay in between. Sequenced with the Oncomine TCR Beta short-read assay was DNA taken from cultured CD4+ T cells. From the PCR reads, TCRdb called clonotypes with MiXCR, one entry per CDR3 protein. The sample shows roughly 14,000 distinct CDR3 sequences, 45% to 65% of them seen only once.

This TCR was sampled from a human donor who had recovered from COVID-19. Source material: CD4+ T cells from blood, cultured in vitro. This chain uses TRBV19 with TRBJ1-5; no reliable D call. The CDR3 DNA reads TGTGCCAGTAAGGATCTATTTAGCAATCAGCCCCAGCATTTT. Its translation: CASKDLFSNQPQHF.